This entry concerns a single T cell receptor (beta chain). TCRdb keeps only in-frame clones here, not all; method: immunoSEQ multiplex PCR. Of some 26,000 clones in the sample, 81% were seen once. These data originate in a study of OX40 agonist ivuxolimab in advanced cancers. Germline CDR1 reads SGDLS; CDR2 reads YYNGEE. The CDR3 spans 15 residues. V lost 0 bases, J lost 7 bases, and 5 bases stayed unmatched. The TCR was taken from an adult with an advanced solid tumor such as melanoma, head and neck, liver or kidney cancer. This specimen consisted of CD4+ or CD8+ T cells sorted from blood, obtained in a trial of the OX40 agonist ivuxolimab. The V gene is TRBV9, the J gene TRBJ2-2; TRBD1 matches at 8 bases. The DNA for the CDR3 is TGTGCCAGCAGCGTAGGAGACAGGGGTAGCGGGGAGCTGTTTTTT. Translated, it gives CASSVGDRGSGELFF.